The clone carrying this T cell receptor (beta chain) was picked up a small number of times. Its antigen is unknown. Unique molecular identifiers were in the cDNA, with template-switch universal primer binding. TCRdb ran MiXCR on the 5' RACE reads and lists one entry per CDR3 protein. This table holds hundreds of thousands of distinct CDR3 sequences, around 6% found once. There are 15 residues in the CDR3. In germline, CDR1 is MNHEY, CDR2 SVGEGT. V lost 2 bases, J lost 8 bases, and 16 bases lay in between. The sample comes from a study of identical twins. Study outcomes and limitations: Abundant beta clonotypes from cord blood bore fewer insertions; memory repertoires lacked this pattern. The authors noted that invariant MAIT and iNKT cells could partly confound zero-insertion analyses.

Healthy Caucasians, and only they, were the donors. Material: naive T cells sorted from blood. This TCR was recovered from a man younger than 35 in good health. This rearrangement joins TRBV6-2 or TRBV6-3 to TRBJ2-1; maybe TRBD1 (6 bases). CDR3 sequence reads: CASSYIGHRVYEQFF. The CDR3 DNA sequence: TGTGCCAGCAGTTACATCGGCCACAGGGTCTATGAGCAGTTCTTC.